A selection of T cell receptor beta chains follows, all from one sample in a study of blood T cells in healthy people across ages. TCRdb fed the 5' RACE reads into MiXCR, producing one record per CDR3 protein. Seen here are 1,500,000 or so distinct CDR3 sequences, approximately 39% observed once, and the top ten hold just over 4%. The sample taken for sequencing was blood. These receptors were obtained from a woman aged 18-29 years in good health. Each CDR3 is given with its conserved first and last residue. D genes are given only for firm matches. The listing skips clone size in some rows; elsewhere it reads once, few, many or a size class.

v_call,d_call,j_call,clone_size,cdr3_nt,cdr3_aa
TRBV6-2/TRBV6-3,TRBD1,TRBJ1-5,few,TGTGCCAGCACCGACAGGGTCTTACAGCCCCAGCATTTT,CASTDRVLQPQHF
TRBV27,NA,TRBJ2-5,NA,TGTGCCAGCAGCCTAACGGCAGGGTGGCAAGAGACCCAGTACTTC,CASSLTAGWQETQYF
TRBV13,TRBD2,TRBJ2-1,few,TGTGCCAGCAGCTTAAGGCTAGCGGGAGGTGCTGAGCAGTTCTTC,CASSLRLAGGAEQFF
TRBV7-2,NA,TRBJ2-3,NA,TGTGCCAGCAGCTACAGCGTGGGTACGCAGTATTTT,CASSYSVGTQYF
TRBV7-8,NA,TRBJ1-2,few,TGTGCCAGCAGCTTATATTCGGACACTTATGGCTACACCTTC,CASSLYSDTYGYTF
TRBV29-1,TRBD2,TRBJ2-5,few,TGCAGCGTTAGACGACGGGAGGCCTTGTACCAAGAGACCCAGTACTTC,CSVRRREALYQETQYF
TRBV6-5,TRBD1,TRBJ2-1,few,TGTGCCAGCAGTCGCGGGACAGGGGCCTATGAGCAGTTCTTC,CASSRGTGAYEQFF
TRBV18,NA,TRBJ1-2,NA,TGTGCCAGCTCACCGTTACAGGGACCTACAGATGGCTACACCTTC,CASSPLQGPTDGYTF
TRBV19,NA,TRBJ1-1,few,TGTGCCAGTAGTATCCGGGGGGCTCGGACTGAAGCTTTCTTT,CASSIRGARTEAFF
TRBV6-5,NA,TRBJ2-7,NA,TGTGCCAGCACCGTTAGCGGTAGTGGCCACAATGAGCAGTACTTC,CASTVSGSGHNEQYF
TRBV19,NA,TRBJ1-5,NA,TGTGCCAGTAGTATAGACGTATATAGCAATCAGCCCCAGCATTTT,CASSIDVYSNQPQHF
TRBV28,TRBD1,TRBJ2-5,NA,TGTGCCAGCAGGCCGGGGACAGGACCTTCGGGGACCCAGTACTTC,CASRPGTGPSGTQYF
TRBV4-1,TRBD2,TRBJ2-1,NA,TGCGCCAGCAGCCAAGGACCCAGCGGGAACTCCAATGAGCAGTTCTTC,CASSQGPSGNSNEQFF
TRBV20-1,TRBD2,TRBJ2-7,NA,TGCAGTGCTACGAGACTAGCGGGAAACTCCTACGAGCAGTACTTC,CSATRLAGNSYEQYF
TRBV24-1,NA,TRBJ2-1,NA,TGTGCCACCAGTGATTTGTCGGGGGGCGCCGACAATGAGCAGTTCTTC,CATSDLSGGADNEQFF
TRBV6-5,NA,TRBJ1-5,NA,TGTGCCAGCAGGTTACAGGCTGCACCGGATCAGCCCCAGCATTTT,CASRLQAAPDQPQHF
TRBV12-3/TRBV12-4,NA,TRBJ2-1,NA,TGTGCCAGTTCGACCGGGACGACCCGACCGGAGCAGTTCTTC,CASSTGTTRPEQFF
TRBV6-2/TRBV6-3,TRBD2,TRBJ2-1,few,TGTGCCAGCAGCGTCCCGACTAGCGGGACAGCGTACAATGAGCAGTTCTTC,CASSVPTSGTAYNEQFF
TRBV6-6,TRBD1,TRBJ1-1,few,TGTGCCAGCAGTTACAAGACAGGGGGGGAGAACACTGAAGCTTTCTTT,CASSYKTGGENTEAFF
TRBV6-6,TRBD1,TRBJ1-2,few,TGTGCCATCTCGGGACAGACGTTATATGGCTACACCTTC,CAISGQTLYGYTF
TRBV6-1,TRBD2,TRBJ2-3,few,TGTGCCAGCAGTTTAGAGCGGGGGGGCAGAGATACGCAGTATTTT,CASSLERGGRDTQYF
TRBV29-1,NA,TRBJ2-3,NA,TGCAGCGTTCCCCGTGGGGGGCAAGCAGATACGCAGTATTTT,CSVPRGGQADTQYF
TRBV6-5,NA,TRBJ2-3,few,TGTGCCAGCAAAAGGGGGGTTACGCAGTATTTT,CASKRGVTQYF
TRBV5-5,TRBD1,TRBJ2-2,NA,TGTGCCAGCAGCATGGGACAGGGGGCAACCGGGGAGCTGTTTTTT,CASSMGQGATGELFF
TRBV25-1,NA,TRBJ2-3,few,TGTGCCAGTGAGGACCAGGTCACAGATACGCAGTATTTT,CASEDQVTDTQYF
TRBV7-2,NA,TRBJ1-5,few,TGTGCCAGCAGCTTAGGCCCACAGGTGGCCCAGCATTTT,CASSLGPQVAQHF
TRBV20-1,NA,TRBJ1-4,NA,TGCAGTGCTAGTTCTAGCCTGGGTGTAATGGAAAAACTGTTTTTT,CSASSSLGVMEKLFF
TRBV6-2/TRBV6-3,NA,TRBJ2-1,NA,TGTGCCAGCAGACCCCCCTTTCGTAGCAATGAGCAGTTCTTC,CASRPPFRSNEQFF
TRBV9,NA,TRBJ2-3,NA,TGTGCCAGCAGCGTAAGGTCAGTTGGGCAAGGCACAGATACGCAGTATTTT,CASSVRSVGQGTDTQYF
TRBV5-4,NA,TRBJ1-1,NA,TGTGCCAGCAGCTTGTTGGGGGGGATGTCTGAAGCTTTCTTT,CASSLLGGMSEAFF
TRBV12-5,TRBD1,TRBJ2-1,NA,TGTGCTAGTGGTTTGGCCCCTACAGGGGCGAACTACAATGAGCAGTTCTTC,CASGLAPTGANYNEQFF
TRBV4-3,NA,TRBJ1-5,few,TGCGCCAGCAGCCAAGATATTACAATTAGCAATCAGCCCCAGCATTTT,CASSQDITISNQPQHF
TRBV28,NA,TRBJ2-5,NA,TGTGCCAGCAGTTTATCGAAGATCTTAGGAGAGACCCAGTACTTC,CASSLSKILGETQYF
TRBV5-8,TRBD1,TRBJ2-5,NA,TGTGCCAGCAGCCCGGGAAACCCCGGGACAGAGTCTTTCCAAGAGACCCAGTACTTC,CASSPGNPGTESFQETQYF
TRBV27,TRBD2,TRBJ2-1,NA,TGTGCCAGCAGTTTATTGCCTAGCGGGGCTAATAGCGAGCAGTTCTTC,CASSLLPSGANSEQFF
TRBV25-1,TRBD1,TRBJ1-2,NA,TGTGCCAGCAGTGGGACAGGGTTGAGCTATGGCTACACCTTC,CASSGTGLSYGYTF
TRBV15,TRBD2,TRBJ2-3,few,TGTGCCACCAGCAAGAGGAGGCGAGCGGGAGGGCCAGATACGCAGTATTTT,CATSKRRRAGGPDTQYF
TRBV5-1,NA,TRBJ2-7,many,TGCGCCAGCAGCTTGGGGGACGGAACCTACGAGCAGTACTTC,CASSLGDGTYEQYF
TRBV7-2,NA,TRBJ1-5,many,TGTGCCAGCAGCTTAATGGACCGCAATCAGCCCCAGCATTTT,CASSLMDRNQPQHF
TRBV5-6,NA,TRBJ2-1,NA,TGTGCCAGCAGCCCCGATCCCAGCTCAGATGAGCAGTTCTTC,CASSPDPSSDEQFF
TRBV28,TRBD1,TRBJ1-2,NA,TGTGCCAGCAGGATCACCGGGACAGGGGAGGGCTACACCTTC,CASRITGTGEGYTF
TRBV4-3,TRBD1,TRBJ1-5,NA,TGCGCCAGCAGCCAAGACTGGGGACAGGGGTTTCAGCCCCAGCATTTT,CASSQDWGQGFQPQHF
TRBV29-1,TRBD1,TRBJ2-7,NA,TGCAGCGTTCGGGGACAGTACCTTAGCGAGCAGTACTTC,CSVRGQYLSEQYF
TRBV4-2,TRBD2,TRBJ2-1,few,TGTGCCAGCAGCCAAGATTCTGGGGGGGTAGCGGGAAATAATGAGCAGTTCTTC,CASSQDSGGVAGNNEQFF
TRBV18,NA,TRBJ2-3,NA,TGTGCCAGCTCACCACCCTCTTCTAGCACAGATACGCAGTATTTT,CASSPPSSSTDTQYF
TRBV9,NA,TRBJ2-3,few,TGTGCCAGCACCTTAGGGGTGACTAGCACAGATACGCAGTATTTT,CASTLGVTSTDTQYF
TRBV4-1,NA,TRBJ1-5,NA,TGCGCCAGCAGCCAAGGATGGGGGAGCCAGCCCCAGCATTTT,CASSQGWGSQPQHF
TRBV20-1,NA,TRBJ2-5,NA,TGCAGTGCAATGACACCCGGGGGGACCCAGTACTTC,CSAMTPGGTQYF
TRBV5-1,NA,TRBJ2-1,few,TGCGCCAGCAGCTCGGGAGGACAGGCTTACAATGAGCAGTTCTTC,CASSSGGQAYNEQFF
TRBV12-3/TRBV12-4,NA,TRBJ1-1,once,TGTGCCAGCATCCTACGGTGGCGCACTGAAGCTTTCTTT,CASILRWRTEAFF
TRBV7-8,NA,TRBJ1-5,NA,TGTGCCAGCAGCTTATCCAACAGAGGAGATAGCAATCAGCCCCAGCATTTT,CASSLSNRGDSNQPQHF